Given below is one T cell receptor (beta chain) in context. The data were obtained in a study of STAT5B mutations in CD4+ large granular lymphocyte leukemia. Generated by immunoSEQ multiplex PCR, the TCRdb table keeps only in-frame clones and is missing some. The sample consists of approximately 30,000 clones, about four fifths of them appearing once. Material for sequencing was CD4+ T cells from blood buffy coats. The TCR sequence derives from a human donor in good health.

In DNA form, the CDR3 reads TGTGCCTGGACGCAGTCCAACTATGGCTACACCTTC. It encodes CAWTQSNYGYTF. The chain joins TRBV30 to TRBJ1-2, with D hard to call. The CDR3 spans 12 residues. V lost 4 bases to trimming and J lost 2 bases, with 8 bases between them. Per the germline V gene, CDR1 is GTSNPN and CDR2 is SVGIG (reference sequence).